The 23 T cell receptor beta chains below come from one sample, sequenced in a study of shared clonotypes between healthy human individuals. TCRdb's table, derived via immunoSEQ multiplex PCR, lists solely in-frame clones and lacks some. Of 550,000 to 800,000 clones listed, about 74% are singletons. Sequenced material: memory CD4+ T cells sorted from blood. Subset denoted: CD45RA-negative fraction. Receptor source: a woman under 40 in good health.

The chain recombines TRBV19 with TRBJ2-5; D assignment may be TRBD1 or TRBD2 (6 bases each). The germline V and J ends were trimmed by 7 bases and 6 bases, with 15 bases remaining between them. Germline V gene data show CDR1 as LNHDA and CDR2 as SQIVND (reference sequence). The CDR3 loop spans 13 amino acids. The CDR3: CASMGGPGQTQYF. The CDR3 DNA follows: TGTGCCAGTATGGGGGGCCCGGGCCAGACCCAGTACTTC.

The DNA of the CDR3 is TGTGCCATCAAGGTGGGGCTAGACTACGAGCAGTACTTC. Its translation: CAIKVGLDYEQYF. This chain uses TRBV10-3 with TRBJ2-5; D may be TRBD1 (5 bases). The end of the DNA is better explained by TRBJ2-7, so the J call may be wrong. CDR1 is ENHRY, CDR2 SYGVKD, per germline. CDR3 length: 13 residues.

The sample holds a few counts of this clone. Sequence at one end of the junction differs from germline and may be a read error. The chain has TRBV5-6 and TRBJ1-1; D gene unclear. The CDR3 runs 16 residues. CDR1 is SGHDT, CDR2 YYEEEE, per germline. CDR3: CASTLGRRSWDTEAFF. The DNA of the CDR3 is TGTGCCAGCACCTTGGGGAGGAGGAGTTGGGACACTGAAGCTTTCTTT.

This clone was picked up many times. The chain couples TRBV6-4 to TRBJ2-2, with a tentative D call TRBD2 (5 bases). The CDR3 has 18 residues. The V gene's germline CDR1 is MRHNA and CDR2 SNTAGT. Trimming removed 4 bases at V and 5 bases at J, with 23 bases between. The CDR3 DNA sequence: TGTGCCAGCAGTGGCTCCCTTCTAGGAGCGGATGAGACCGGGGAGCTGTTTTTT. It yields the protein CASSGSLLGADETGELFF.

This clone was counted only a few times. The V call is TRBV5-8, the J call TRBJ2-5, with D perhaps being TRBD1 or TRBD2 (5 bases each). Trimming left V 0 bases short and J 1 base short, with 16 bases between. The CDR3 is made up of 17 amino acids. From germline, CDR1 is SGHTS and CDR2 YDEGEE. In DNA form, the CDR3 reads TGTGCCAGCAGCTTGGGGGGGACGAGCGACCCCCAAGAGACCCAGTACTTC. This translates into CASSLGGTSDPQETQYF.

The chain joins TRBV5-1 to TRBJ2-5; 8 bases agree with TRBD2. The V gene end was trimmed by 2 bases and the J gene end by 1 base; junction bases not matched to a gene: 1. This CDR3 has 14 residues. Looked up from germline, CDR1 is SGHRS and CDR2 is YFSETQ. The chain's CDR3 is CASSLREGQETQYF. The CDR3, as DNA: TGCGCCAGCAGCTTACGGGAGGGCCAAGAGACCCAGTACTTC. The whole variable domain, remainder taken from reference TRBV5-1 and TRBJ2-5, is KAGVTQTPRYLIKTRGQQVTLSCSPISGHRSVSWYQQTPGQGLQFLFEYFSETQRNKGNFPGRFSGRQFSNSRSEMNVSTLELGDSALYLCASSLREGQETQYFGPGTRLLVL.

The chain joins TRBV5-8 to TRBJ1-2; TRBD1 aligns across 7 bases. This CDR3 has 15 amino acids. The germline V gene encodes CDR1 SGHTS and CDR2 YDEGEE. V shed 5 bases and J 4 bases; nucleotides not matched to a gene: 11. The CDR3 is CASRRNPDRLYGYTF. The CDR3 coding sequence is TGTGCCAGCAGACGAAACCCGGACAGGCTCTATGGCTACACCTTC.

This clone was observed once. This chain joins TRBV5-1 and TRBJ2-5, with 12 bases fitting TRBD1. Looked up from germline, CDR1 is SGHRS and CDR2 is YFSETQ. With 6 bases clipped from V and 5 bases from J, the junction kept 8 bases outside the gene matches. The CDR3 is made up of 15 amino acids. CDR3 sequence: CASKTGTGGGETQYF. CDR3 bases: TGCGCCAGCAAAACCGGGACAGGGGGCGGGGAGACCCAGTACTTC.

This chain joins TRBV6-1 and TRBJ2-3; 7 nucleotides line up with TRBD1. With V trimmed by 7 bases and J by 4 bases, 8 bases remained unmatched. Germline loops: CDR1 MNHNS, CDR2 SASEGT. The CDR3 consists of 14 residues. This chain's CDR3 is CASTRGGAADTQYF. For the CDR3, the DNA is TGTGCCAGCACCCGAGGGGGCGCCGCAGATACGCAGTATTTT.

The chain uses TRBV5-1 and TRBJ2-3; 10 nucleotides line up with TRBD1. V lost 4 bases to trimming and J lost 5 bases; unmatched junction nucleotides: 4. Germline loops: CDR1 SGHRS, CDR2 YFSETQ. There are 14 residues in the CDR3. The CDR3 region is CASSVGQGIDTQYF. CDR3 in DNA: TGCGCCAGCAGCGTGGGACAGGGGATAGATACGCAGTATTTT.

The chain employs TRBV5-1 and TRBJ2-1; 12 nucleotides match TRBD2. With V trimmed by 0 bases and J by 10 bases, 5 bases remained unmatched. In germline, CDR1 is SGHRS, CDR2 YFSETQ. This CDR3 has 15 residues. The CDR3 sequence is CASSLALAGGVEQFF. Written as DNA, the CDR3 is TGCGCCAGCAGCTTGGCACTAGCGGGAGGTGTCGAGCAGTTCTTC.

The chain uses TRBV2 and TRBJ2-1; 11 nucleotides line up with TRBD2. This CDR3 is 13 amino acids long. After removal of 9 bases from V and 5 bases from J, the junction contained 3 bases not matched to a gene. CDR1 is SNHLY, CDR2 FYNNEI, per germline. As DNA, the CDR3 is TGTGCCAGACTAGCGGGAGCAGACAATGAGCAGTTCTTC. This gives the protein CARLAGADNEQFF.

The chain combines TRBV9 with TRBJ1-1, with a tentative D call TRBD1 (5 bases). This CDR3 has 14 residues. The germline gives CDR1 SGDLS, CDR2 YYNGEE. With 3 bases removed from V and 4 bases from J, the gap between germline ends came to 13 bases. This CDR3 reads CASSGSRGLTEAFF. The CDR3 DNA sequence: TGTGCCAGCAGCGGAAGTAGGGGACTCACTGAAGCTTTCTTT.

V gene TRBV5-1 combines with J gene TRBJ2-7, with D perhaps TRBD1 or TRBD2 (6 bases each). CDR1 and CDR2 (germline): SGHRS, YFSETQ. The CDR3 sequence is 14 residues long. Trimming pared 6 bases from V and 0 bases from J, leaving 13 bases between. CDR3 sequence (DNA): TGCGCCAGCAAACGCGGGGACAACTCCTACGAGCAGTACTTC. Its protein is CASKRGDNSYEQYF.

The chain carries TRBV4-1 and TRBJ2-7; possibly TRBD2 for D (6 bases). The germline CDR1 and CDR2 sequences are MGHRA and YSYEKL. The CDR3 runs to 15 residues. The V end was cut by 2 bases, the J end by 1 base, with 12 bases between. CDR3 coding DNA: TGCGCCAGCAGCCAATTCCCTAGCGTATCCTACGAGCAGTACTTC. It specifies CASSQFPSVSYEQYF.

This clone was detected a few times. The chain carries TRBV30 and TRBJ2-5; no clear D. CDR1 and CDR2 from the germline V gene are GTSNPN and SVGIG (reference sequence). The CDR3 sequence is 10 residues long. V was pared by 5 bases and J by 7 bases, with 8 bases between. Here the CDR3 DNA reads TGTGCCTGGGGCATCGGGACCCAGTACTTC. The encoded protein is CAWGIGTQYF. The entire variable domain, with the rest obtained from reference TRBV30 and TRBJ2-5, is as follows: SQTIHQWPATLVQPVGSPLSLECTVEGTSNPNLYWYRQAAGRGLQLLFYSVGIGQISSEVPQNLSASRPQDRQFILSSKKLLLSDSGFYLCAWGIGTQYFGPGTRLLVL.

The rearrangement uses TRBV14 and TRBJ2-7, with a tentative D call TRBD1 (6 bases). The CDR3 length is 15 residues. V gave up 1 base and J gave up 9 bases, with 19 bases separating them. Per the germline V gene, CDR1 is SGHDN and CDR2 is FVKESK. The CDR3 DNA follows: TGTGCCAGCAGCCAAGGTTACAGGGTTTTACAAGGGCAGTACTTC. Protein product: CASSQGYRVLQGQYF.

The chain joins TRBV25-1 to TRBJ2-1, with 12 bases lining up with TRBD2. CDR1 MGHDK and CDR2 SYGVNS come from the germline V gene. V lost 11 bases to trimming and J lost 5 bases; unmatched junction nucleotides: 7. CDR3 size: 14 residues. The CDR3 region has the DNA TGTGCCTCACTCCGGACTAGCGGGGACAATGAGCAGTTCTTC. Its translation: CASLRTSGDNEQFF.

The rearrangement links TRBV28 to TRBJ2-1, with D perhaps given as TRBD1 or TRBD2 (6 bases each). Germline V gene sequence: CDR1 MDHEN, CDR2 SYDVKM. CDR3 size: 15 residues. Trimming pared 7 bases from V and 6 bases from J, leaving 19 bases between. This chain's CDR3 is CASKGGVTLRNEQFF. CDR3 in DNA: TGTGCCAGCAAGGGGGGAGTGACCCTACGCAATGAGCAGTTCTTC.

This clone was detected many times. V gene TRBV7-2 combines with J gene TRBJ2-7; the D is unclear. Trimming took off 3 bases at V and 1 base at J, with 13 bases between the two ends. This CDR3 region has 15 residues. Germline CDR1 reads SGHTA; CDR2 reads FQGNSA. CDR3: CASSFYLADSYEQYF. DNA of the CDR3: TGTGCCAGCAGCTTTTACCTCGCGGATTCCTACGAGCAGTACTTC.

This rearrangement joins TRBV30 to TRBJ1-1, with no clear D. V was cut by 8 bases and J by 0 bases, with 16 bases left in between. CDR1 is GTSNPN and CDR2 is SVGIG in the germline V gene (reference sequence). The CDR3 contains 14 residues. The CDR3 region has the DNA TGTGCCCGTCGGGAGGGCCGTTTGAACACTGAAGCTTTCTTT. It yields the protein CARREGRLNTEAFF.

The rearrangement links TRBV6-1 to TRBJ2-7; possibly TRBD1 for D (7 bases). Germline V lookup: CDR1 MNHNS, CDR2 SASEGT. This CDR3 is 13 amino acids long. Trimming shortened V by 11 bases and J by 3 bases, and 17 bases separated the two germline ends. The CDR3 DNA is TGTGCCGGGAGCAGGGGGGCTAACTACGAGCAGTACTTC. Encoded protein: CAGSRGANYEQYF.

This clone was found once. The V call is TRBV7-6, the J call TRBJ2-3, with TRBD2 matching 13 bases. Trimming removed 5 bases from V and 4 bases from J; junction bases left unmatched: 18. The length of the CDR3 is 20 residues. The germline CDR1 and CDR2 sequences are SGHVS and FNYEAQ. DNA for the CDR3: TGTGCCAGCAGCCCCACGGGGTGGACTAGCGGGAGACGGGCCTCAGATACGCAGTATTTT. Translation gives CASSPTGWTSGRRASDTQYF.